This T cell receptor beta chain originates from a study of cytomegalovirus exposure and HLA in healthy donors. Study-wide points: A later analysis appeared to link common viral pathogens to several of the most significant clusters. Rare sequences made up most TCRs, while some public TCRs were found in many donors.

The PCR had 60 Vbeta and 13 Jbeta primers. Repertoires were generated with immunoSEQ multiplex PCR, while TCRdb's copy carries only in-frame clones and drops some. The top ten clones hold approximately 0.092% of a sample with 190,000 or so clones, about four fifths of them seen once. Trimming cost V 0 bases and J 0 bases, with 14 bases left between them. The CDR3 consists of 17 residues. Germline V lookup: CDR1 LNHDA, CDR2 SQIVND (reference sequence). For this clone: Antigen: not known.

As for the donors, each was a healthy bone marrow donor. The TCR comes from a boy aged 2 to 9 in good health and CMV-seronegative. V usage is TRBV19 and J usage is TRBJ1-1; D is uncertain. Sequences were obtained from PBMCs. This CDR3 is CASSIDAGSGVNTEAFF. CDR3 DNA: TGTGCCAGTAGTATAGATGCGGGGTCTGGGGTGAACACTGAAGCTTTCTTT. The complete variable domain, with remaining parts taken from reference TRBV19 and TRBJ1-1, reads DGGITQSPKYLFRKEGQNVTLSCEQNLNHDAMYWYRQDPGQGLRLIYYSQIVNDFQKGDIAEGYSVSREKKESFPLTVTSAQKNPTAFYLCASSIDAGSGVNTEAFFGQGTRLTVV.